The text below deals with one TCR beta chain. The sample belongs to a study of regulatory T cells in long-lasting Graves disease. Both iRepertoire HTBI primers and Arm-PCR of CDR3 regions were used to build the TCR beta libraries. TCRdb redid the calling of the multiplex PCR reads with MiXCR, one entry per CDR3 protein. The sample consists of approximately 400,000 distinct CDR3 sequences, roughly 23% of them appearing once. V lost 4 bases to trimming and J lost 3 bases, with 16 bases between them. The CDR3 is 16 amino acids. Germline V gene sequence: CDR1 MNHEY, CDR2 SMNVEV (reference sequence). Noted time point: persistent/refractory GD, antithyroid drugs over 5 years with positive TRAb. RNA extracted from PBMCs served as the sequencing template.

This sequence joins TRBV27 and TRBJ1-5; a weak D match, TRBD1 (5 bases). Sequencing used peripheral blood mononuclear cells (PBMCs), obtained when the disease was refractory, from a patient treated with antithyroid drugs. This clonotype originated in a middle-aged woman with Graves disease. CDR3 in amino acids: CASSSILAGPNQPQHF. The CDR3 bases are TGTGCCAGCAGTTCGATTCTAGCGGGACCCAATCAGCCCCAGCATTTT.